The 19 T cell receptor beta chains listed next were all sequenced from one sample in a study of cytomegalovirus exposure and HLA in healthy donors (dated by TCRdb to about 2017). The protocol used for the library was the immunoSEQ multiplex PCR assay. For the multiplex PCR, a mixture combining 60 forward primers for TCR Vbeta segments and 13 reverse primers for TCR Jbeta segments was used. Entries here come from immuneACCESS through TCRdb and include only in-frame sequences with V and J called. Some clones fail to appear in such tables; in the studies checked, an unresolved V gene covers under half of the shortfall, and the cause of the remainder is unknown. The sample has approximately 110,000 clones on record, 15% to 17% of them singletons. In total, the top ten clones hold 1.9% of the sample. The sample taken for sequencing was PBMCs. The receptors shown here come from a woman aged 18-35 years in good health and CMV-seronegative.

This clone has just a few counts. The V and J genes are TRBV6-1 and TRBJ2-3, with 9 bases fitting TRBD2. V lost 6 bases, J lost 4 bases, and 11 bases stayed unmatched. The V gene's germline CDR1 is MNHNS and CDR2 SASEGT. CDR3 length: 16 amino acids. This CDR3 is CASREIAGEGPDTQYF. The CDR3 nucleotides read TGTGCCAGCAGGGAAATAGCGGGAGAGGGTCCAGATACGCAGTATTTT.

Comments on this clone: The same CDR3 can be traced to other DNA sequences in this sample. The CDR3 nucleotides read TGTGCCAGCAGAAGACAGGGTAGTTACGAGCAGTACTTC. This translates into CASRRQGSYEQYF. The chain employs TRBV27 and TRBJ2-7; 7 bases map to TRBD1. CDR3 length: 13 amino acids. Germline V CDR1 and CDR2: MNHEY, SMNVEV (reference sequence). V gave up 6 bases and J gave up 4 bases; unmatched junction bases: 6.

The genes are TRBV27 and TRBJ1-1, with D unclear. Germline assignment: CDR1 MNHEY and CDR2 SMNVEV (reference sequence). The CDR3 spans 13 residues. Trimming removed 5 bases from V and 1 base from J, with 8 bases in between. CDR3 in amino acids: CASSGGRNTEAFF. CDR3 in DNA: TGTGCCAGCAGTGGCGGGAGGAACACTGAAGCTTTCTTT.

This rearrangement joins TRBV29-1 to TRBJ2-1, with D maybe TRBD2 (5 bases). V lost 4 bases to trimming and J lost 8 bases, with 9 bases between them. Germline V gene data show CDR1 as SQVTM and CDR2 as ANQGSEA. The CDR3 is 11 residues long. Here the CDR3 reads CSVGLADEQFF. CDR3 nucleotide sequence: TGCAGCGTTGGCCTAGCCGATGAGCAGTTCTTC.

CDR3 region: CASSRMMGQGRTEAFF. As DNA, the CDR3 is TGTGCCAGCAGCCGAATGATGGGACAGGGGAGGACTGAAGCTTTCTTT. V gene TRBV6-6 combines with J gene TRBJ1-1; 10 bases map to TRBD1. This CDR3 spans 16 amino acids. The V and J ends lost 6 bases and 5 bases, in that order; junction bases with no gene match: 12. Per the germline V gene, CDR1 is MNHNY and CDR2 is SVGAGI (reference sequence).

This chain connects TRBV7-2 to TRBJ2-5; 8 positions agree with TRBD2. The CDR3 length is 15 residues. CDR1 is SGHTA, CDR2 FQGNSA, per germline. Trimming at V came to 4 bases and at J to 5 bases, leaving 9 bases not matched to a gene. The CDR3, as DNA: TGTGCCAGCAGCTACTCGGGGGGGGCAGGCGAGACCCAGTACTTC. Encoded protein: CASSYSGGAGETQYF. The full variable domain, with the rest looked up from reference TRBV7-2 and TRBJ2-5, is GAGVSQSPSNKVTEKGKDVELRCDPISGHTALYWYRQSLGQGLEFLIYFQGNSAPDKSGLPSDRFSAERTGGSVSTLTIQRTQQEDSAVYLCASSYSGGAGETQYFGPGTRLLVL.

The chain has TRBV28 and TRBJ2-5; possibly TRBD1 for D (6 bases). Gene TRBJ2-7 matches the end of the DNA better, so the J call may be wrong. Germline CDR1 is MDHEN and CDR2 is SYDVKM. The length of the CDR3 is 13 residues. The CDR3: CATKLTGNYEQYF. Here the CDR3 DNA reads TGTGCCACGAAATTAACAGGGAACTACGAGCAGTACTTC.

This clone was recorded a few times. This sequence joins TRBV6-5 and TRBJ2-1; D possibly corresponds to TRBD2 (5 bases). V lost 7 bases, J lost 5 bases, and 15 bases lay in between. Germline V gene sequence: CDR1 MNHEY, CDR2 SVGAGI. The CDR3 covers 14 residues. CDR3 nucleotides: TGTGCCAGCAAGGGTCGAGGGTCTAACAATGAGCAGTTCTTC. This gives the protein CASKGRGSNNEQFF.

This clone has more than one count but fewer than ten. The rearrangement links TRBV5-1 to TRBJ2-3; weak D call: TRBD1 (6 bases). CDR3 length: 13 residues. Germline lookup yields CDR1 SGHRS and CDR2 YFSETQ. The germline V and J ends were trimmed by 7 bases and 2 bases, with 11 bases remaining between them. The CDR3 sequence is CASGDTATDTQYF. As DNA, the CDR3 is TGCGCCAGCGGGGACACCGCCACAGATACGCAGTATTTT.

The V call is TRBV20-1, the J call TRBJ2-7; D gene unclear. CDR3 length: 11 amino acids. The V end was cut by 1 base, the J end by 7 bases, with 8 bases between. Germline V CDR1 and CDR2: DFQATT, SNEGSKA (reference sequence). The CDR3 nucleotides are TGCAGTGCTAGAGGTTCACGGGAGCAGTACTTC. Translating gives CSARGSREQYF.

CDR3 sequence (DNA): TGTGCCAGCAGTTATCCCGGGACAAGGTGTTTTTCCAGCTCCTATAATTCACCCCTCCACTTT. The encoded protein is CASSYPGTRCFSSSYNSPLHF. The V call is TRBV6-7, the J call TRBJ1-6; D possibly corresponds to TRBD1 (6 bases). Being an ORF, TRBV6-7 has a function that is uncertain. Trimming pared 3 bases from V and 0 bases from J, leaving 24 bases between. The CDR3 covers 21 residues.

This clone was counted between two and nine times. J is TRBJ2-7 and V is TRBV30; 11 bases line up with TRBD2. With 4 bases clipped from V and 6 bases from J, the junction kept 8 bases outside the gene matches. There are 14 residues in the CDR3. Germline assignment: CDR1 GTSNPN and CDR2 SVGIG (reference sequence). CDR3 coding DNA: TGTGCCTGGACCCGTCCGGGACTAGCGGTCGAGCAGTACTTC. As protein: CAWTRPGLAVEQYF.

This chain connects TRBV2 to TRBJ2-7, with TRBD2 matching 11 bases. The V segment lost 4 bases and the J segment 3 bases; nucleotides outside the gene matches: 5. Germline CDR1 reads SNHLY; CDR2 reads FYNNEI. The CDR3 spans 15 residues. Here the CDR3 DNA reads TGTGCCAGCAGTGCTAGCGGGGGGACCAACTACGAGCAGTACTTC. Amino acid sequence: CASSASGGTNYEQYF. Looking up the rest from reference TRBV2 and TRBJ2-7 gives the full variable domain: EPEVTQTPSHQVTQMGQEVILRCVPISNHLYFYWYRQILGQKVEFLVSFYNNEISEKSEIFDDQFSVERPDGSNFTLKIRSTKLEDSAMYFCASSASGGTNYEQYFGPGTRLTVT.

This clone occurred a few times. This sequence joins TRBV5-1 and TRBJ2-7; tentative D call: TRBD2 (5 bases). V lost 4 bases to trimming and J lost 6 bases, with 17 bases between them. There are 14 residues in the CDR3. From germline, CDR1 is SGHRS and CDR2 YFSETQ. CDR3: CASSPSGSGREQYF. In DNA form, the CDR3 reads TGCGCCAGCAGCCCCTCGGGATCCGGCCGCGAGCAGTACTTC.

The rearrangement uses TRBV4-3 and TRBJ1-2; 8 positions match TRBD1. The V gene's germline CDR1 is LGHNA and CDR2 YSLEER. Trimming took 2 bases from V and 4 from J; bases not matched to a gene: 9. The CDR3 spans 16 residues. The chain's CDR3 is CASSQQRTGRAYGYTF. The CDR3 nucleotides are TGCGCCAGCAGCCAACAGAGGACAGGGCGCGCCTATGGCTACACCTTC.

There are a few counts of this clone. The rearrangement links TRBV2 to TRBJ1-2; TRBD1 is a possible D gene (5 bases). Germline values: CDR1 SNHLY, CDR2 FYNNEI. The CDR3 consists of 13 residues. V was shortened by 8 bases and J by 4 bases, with 14 bases between the two germline ends. CDR3 DNA: TGTGCCAGCTGGCGGGGGGACGGCTATGGCTACACCTTC. Residues: CASWRGDGYGYTF. Based on the CDR3 plus reference TRBV2 and TRBJ1-2, the full variable domain is EPEVTQTPSHQVTQMGQEVILRCVPISNHLYFYWYRQILGQKVEFLVSFYNNEISEKSEIFDDQFSVERPDGSNFTLKIRSTKLEDSAMYFCASWRGDGYGYTFGSGTRLTVV.

This clone was picked up a small number of times. The chain combines TRBV5-6 with TRBJ1-1; D is unresolved. Trimming stripped 0 bases from V and 1 base from J, with 7 bases between. The CDR3 is 14 residues long. Germline V gene lookup returns CDR1 SGHDT and CDR2 YYEEEE. The CDR3 protein is CASSLAGRNTEAFF. In DNA form, the CDR3 reads TGTGCCAGCAGCTTGGCTGGGAGGAACACTGAAGCTTTCTTT.

V usage is TRBV2 and J usage is TRBJ1-1; the D is unclear. Germline values: CDR1 SNHLY, CDR2 FYNNEI. There are 14 residues in the CDR3. V was shortened by 4 bases and J by 0 bases, with 9 bases between the two germline ends. CDR3: CASSVNFVNTEAFF. DNA of the CDR3: TGTGCCAGCAGTGTTAATTTCGTGAACACTGAAGCTTTCTTT.

The chain recombines TRBV29-1 with TRBJ1-6; D is uncertain. V shed 5 bases and J shed 7 bases, with 12 bases lying between them. Per germline, CDR1 SQVTM and CDR2 ANQGSEA. This CDR3 comprises 13 residues. The CDR3 spells CSVREAQNSPLHF. In DNA form, the CDR3 reads TGCAGCGTTAGGGAGGCCCAAAATTCACCCCTCCACTTT.